A selection of T cell receptor beta chains follows, all from one sample in a study of identical twins. Each CDR3 protein is one row after TCRdb ran MiXCR on the 5' RACE reads. Among a few hundred thousand distinct CDR3 sequences listed, approximately 17% were seen once. Specimen: naive T cells sorted from blood. The receptors originated from a man over 45 in good health. Both conserved end residues are part of each CDR3. D genes are given only for firm matches. Where a row states a size, it is once, few, many or the class of an expanded clone; other rows omit it.

v_call	j_call	clone_size	d_call	cdr3_nt	cdr3_aa
TRBV7-2	TRBJ2-3	NA	NA	TGTGCCAGCAGCCCCTGGGCAGATACGCAGTATTTT	CASSPWADTQYF
TRBV6-1	TRBJ2-7	many	NA	TGTGCCAGCAGTGAACCCTTCATAGGGACCTACGAGCAGTACTTC	CASSEPFIGTYEQYF
TRBV7-2	TRBJ2-5	NA	TRBD2	TGTGCCAGCAGCTACGGGACTAGCGGGGTTGAGACCCAGTACTTC	CASSYGTSGVETQYF
TRBV11-2	TRBJ1-1	many	TRBD1	TGTGCCAGCAGAGGACAGGGGGCACCCGCTTTCTTT	CASRGQGAPAFF
TRBV24-1	TRBJ1-1	many	NA	TGTGCCACCAGTGACCCGGACTACACTGAAGCTTTCTTT	CATSDPDYTEAFF
TRBV5-1	TRBJ2-3	many	TRBD1	TGCGCCAGCAGTTATTGGACAGGGGACGATACGCAGTATTTT	CASSYWTGDDTQYF
TRBV5-6	TRBJ2-1	few	NA	TGTGCCAGCAGCTTGCCCCCGGGGAAAACTCTCGGCAATGAGCAGTTCTTC	CASSLPPGKTLGNEQFF
TRBV13	TRBJ2-5	few	NA	TGTGCCAGCAGCTTAGGCCAGGGGGGCAGAGAGACCCAGTACTTC	CASSLGQGGRETQYF
TRBV10-2	TRBJ2-1	few	NA	TGCGCCAGCAGTGAACACGGGGCTACTGTTGAGCAGTTCTTC	CASSEHGATVEQFF
TRBV20-1	TRBJ2-7	many	NA	TGCAGTGCTAGAGATGACAGGAACCCTTCCTACGAGCAGTACTTC	CSARDDRNPSYEQYF
TRBV6-5	TRBJ1-1	NA	TRBD1	TGTGCCAGCAGTTCCACAGGGGCGGCGAACACTGAAGCTTTCTTT	CASSSTGAANTEAFF
TRBV24-1	TRBJ2-3	many	NA	TGTGCCACCAGCGAACCTTCCGGGATCAGTAGCACAGATACGCAGTATTTT	CATSEPSGISSTDTQYF
TRBV4-1	TRBJ1-1	few	TRBD1	TGCGCCAGCAGCCAATATCGGACAGGCGGCTCCTCGGACACTGAAGCTTTCTTT	CASSQYRTGGSSDTEAFF
TRBV6-2/TRBV6-3	TRBJ2-1	few	TRBD1	TGTGCCAGCACCCACACTACAGGGGCTAGTGAGCAGTTCTTC	CASTHTTGASEQFF
TRBV5-1	TRBJ2-1	NA	TRBD1	TGCGCCAGCAGCCGCTTACCGGACAGGGGGCCGAGGAAGTTCTTC	CASSRLPDRGPRKFF
TRBV19	TRBJ2-2	few	TRBD1	TGTGCCAGTAGTATGACAGGGGGCGGCACCGGGGAGCTGTTTTTT	CASSMTGGGTGELFF
TRBV18	TRBJ2-2	NA	NA	TGTGCCAGCTCACCGTCGGACGGTACCAGGGCCGGGGAGCTGTTTTTT	CASSPSDGTRAGELFF